These 10 T cell receptor beta chains came from one sample sequenced in a study of blood T cell repertoires in COVID-19. The protocol was immunoSEQ multiplex PCR, while the TCRdb copy is restricted to in-frame clones and leaves out a portion. Among 180,000 or so clones, 84% were seen once, and the ten largest hold about 14%. Sequenced material: peripheral blood. All receptors derive from a woman in her seventies with COVID-19, enrolled during active disease.

V usage is TRBV3-1 (or the pseudogene TRBV3-2) and J usage is TRBJ2-7, with D maybe TRBD2 (5 bases). The ends were cut back, 2 bases at V and 4 bases at J, with 6 bases in the middle. Germline assignment: CDR1 LGHDT and CDR2 YNNKEL (reference sequence). The CDR3 has 12 residues. The CDR3 sequence is CASSQSGYEQYF. In DNA, the CDR3 is TGTGCCAGCAGCCAAAGCGGTTACGAGCAGTACTTC.

The chain joins TRBV5-1 to TRBJ2-2, with D maybe TRBD2 (6 bases). The CDR3 consists of 13 residues. CDR1 is SGHRS and CDR2 is YFSETQ in the germline V gene. V lost 7 bases and J lost 3, with 10 bases in between. CDR3 in DNA: TGCGCCAGCGGAGGGGTTTACACCGGGGAGCTGTTTTTT. Translated, it gives CASGGVYTGELFF.

The rearrangement uses TRBV19 and TRBJ2-1, with 7 bases fitting TRBD1. The CDR3 spans 16 residues. In germline, CDR1 is LNHDA, CDR2 SQIVND (reference sequence). Trimming took 2 bases from V and 7 from J; bases not matched to a gene: 11. CDR3: CASSIIRQGVRNEQFF. The CDR3 DNA reads TGTGCCAGTAGTATAATACGACAGGGAGTGAGAAATGAGCAGTTCTTC.

The CDR3 region is CASSFWREEVAEQFF. The CDR3 DNA reads TGTGCCAGCAGCTTCTGGCGGGAGGAAGTAGCTGAGCAGTTCTTC. The V and J genes are TRBV7-9 and TRBJ2-1, with TRBD2 matching over 8 bases. The CDR3 covers 15 residues. Germline V CDR1 and CDR2: SEHNR, FQNEAQ (reference sequence). The junction had 10 bases not matched to a gene; V was cut back by 3 bases and J by 9 bases. Full variable domain (outside the CDR3, taken from reference TRBV7-9 and TRBJ2-1): DTGVSQNPRHKITKRGQNVTFRCDPISEHNRLYWYRQTLGQGPEFLTYFQNEAQLEKSRLLSDRFSAERPKGSFSTLEIQRTEQGDSAMYLCASSFWREEVAEQFFGPGTRLTVL.

This CDR3 is CASSSLAHGGNTIYF. The CDR3 bases are TGTGCCAGCAGTTCTCTCGCCCACGGGGGAAACACCATATATTTT. J is TRBJ1-3 and V is TRBV6-7, with D unclear. TRBV6-7 is reported as an ORF; its role is uncertain. The V end was cut by 4 bases, the J end by 4 bases, with 14 bases between. This CDR3 spans 15 amino acids.

The chain links TRBV30 to TRBJ1-1, with 8 bases fitting TRBD1. The CDR3 totals 15 residues. Germline V gives CDR1 GTSNPN, CDR2 SVGIG (reference sequence). V trimming: 3 bases; J trimming: 1 base; junction bases outside the gene matches: 7. The CDR3 sequence: CAWRPGGGGNTEAFF. DNA of the CDR3: TGTGCCTGGAGACCAGGGGGCGGTGGGAACACTGAAGCTTTCTTT.

This chain links TRBV4-1 with TRBJ2-4, with D possibly matching TRBD2 (6 bases). V lost 4 bases and J lost 0, with 16 bases in between. The V gene's germline CDR1 is MGHRA and CDR2 YSYEKL. The CDR3 spans 17 residues. Here the CDR3 DNA reads TGCGCCAGCAGCCGGGATGGCGGGACGGTAGCCAAAAACATTCAGTACTTC. Its protein is CASSRDGGTVAKNIQYF.

The chain employs TRBV7-2 and TRBJ1-4; 10 positions match TRBD1. The J segment lost 8 bases and the V segment lost 4 bases, leaving 7 bases of the junction unmatched. The CDR3 covers 15 residues. CDR1 and CDR2 (germline): SGHTA, FQGNSA. Here the CDR3 DNA reads TGTGCCAGCAGCTCGAGACCGGGACAGGGGGAAAAACTGTTTTTT. Translated, it gives CASSSRPGQGEKLFF.

V and J are TRBV5-1 and TRBJ1-1; no definite D call. Germline V CDR1 and CDR2: SGHRS, YFSETQ. The CDR3 contains 12 residues. The V end lost 7 bases, the J end lost 4 bases, and 11 bases lay between the germline ends. The CDR3 sequence is CASRETGTEAFF. In DNA form, the CDR3 reads TGCGCCAGCCGAGAGACTGGCACTGAAGCTTTCTTT.

The chain recombines TRBV5-1 with TRBJ2-7; 10 positions match TRBD2. This CDR3 contains 19 residues. CDR1 and CDR2 (germline): SGHRS, YFSETQ. J gave up 0 bases and V 0 bases, and 12 bases lay outside the gene matches. This CDR3 is CASSLGPPGLALGSYEQYF. The CDR3 DNA is TGCGCCAGCAGCTTGGGCCCGCCGGGACTAGCGTTGGGCTCCTACGAGCAGTACTTC.